These 12 T cell receptor beta chains were sequenced from one sample in a study of response to subunit inactivated influenza vaccine. One entry per CDR3 protein results from TCRdb running MiXCR on the RT-PCR reads. Among fewer than 700,000 distinct CDR3 sequences listed, approximately 12% were seen once. The source was PBMCs from blood, collected roughly 6 weeks after vaccination. These receptor sequences come from a man aged 45-60 years who received an inactivated influenza vaccine.

This clonotype turned up a few times. The genes are TRBV20-1 and TRBJ2-3; D perhaps matches TRBD1 (6 bases). This CDR3 is built from 15 residues. CDR1 is DFQATT and CDR2 is SNEGSKA in the germline V gene (reference sequence). V lost 5 bases and J lost 2, with 17 bases in between. CDR3 loop: CSAHEARGDTDTQYF. Here the CDR3 DNA reads TGCAGTGCTCACGAGGCCAGGGGCGACACAGATACGCAGTATTTT.

This clonotype was observed a few times. V is TRBV28 and J is TRBJ1-5, with a possible D match to TRBD1 (6 bases). This CDR3 has 16 amino acids. The ends were cut back, 7 bases at V and 4 bases at J, with 20 bases in the middle. Looked up from germline, CDR1 is MDHEN and CDR2 is SYDVKM. The DNA for the CDR3 is TGTGCCAGCACCCTCTTACCAGGGGATCCAAATCAGCCCCAGCATTTT. Translation gives CASTLLPGDPNQPQHF.

V gene TRBV7-2 combines with J gene TRBJ2-1, with 10 bases matching TRBD1. The CDR3 sequence is 16 residues long. V lost 5 bases and J lost 9; bases outside the gene matches: 13. Germline CDR1 and CDR2: SGHTA and FQGNSA. The DNA for the CDR3 is TGTGCCAGCAGCCCACACCAGACGACAGGGGGCGCTGAGCAGTTCTTC. Translating gives CASSPHQTTGGAEQFF.

This clonotype was found many times. The V call is TRBV10-3, the J call TRBJ1-5; D remains ambiguous. V lost 5 bases and J lost 4, with 9 bases in between. CDR3 length equals 13 residues. Looked up from germline, CDR1 is ENHRY and CDR2 is SYGVKD. CDR3 sequence: CAISFAWNQPQHF. CDR3 sequence (DNA): TGTGCCATCAGTTTCGCCTGGAATCAGCCCCAGCATTTT.

This clonotype was detected a few times. The chain carries TRBV5-5 and TRBJ1-3; 9 bases fit TRBD1. Germline CDR1 is SGHKS and CDR2 is YYEKEE (reference sequence). This CDR3 has 15 amino acids. Trimming took 0 bases from V and 5 from J; bases not matched to a gene: 3. CDR3 sequence (DNA): TGTGCCAGCAGCTTGGCGGGGACAGGGAGAAACACCATATATTTT. This translates into CASSLAGTGRNTIYF.

The chain combines TRBV5-1 with TRBJ1-1; TRBD1 matches 9 bases. Germline loops: CDR1 SGHRS, CDR2 YFSETQ. CDR3 length: 13 amino acids. J was trimmed by 5 bases and V by 3 bases; bases with no gene match: 2. CDR3 loop: CASSSQGATEAFF. CDR3 DNA sequence: TGCGCCAGCAGCTCACAGGGGGCGACTGAAGCTTTCTTT.

This clonotype turned up a few times. Compared with germline, one end of the junction differs, possibly owing to a read error. The V gene is TRBV15, the J gene TRBJ2-1; 10 positions match TRBD2. The CDR3 is 17 amino acids. CDR1 LNHNV and CDR2 YYDKDF come from the germline V gene (reference sequence). The CDR3 nucleotides read TGTGCCACCAGCGGAGAGGGTAGGGGACTAGCGATCGATGAGCAGTTCTTC. Protein product: CATSGEGRGLAIDEQFF.

The chain combines TRBV6-2 or TRBV6-3 with TRBJ2-3; 10 bases agree with TRBD2. CDR1 is MNHEY, CDR2 SVGEGT, per germline. Trimming took 0 bases from V and 5 from J; bases not matched to a gene: 14. The CDR3 is 19 amino acids. This chain's CDR3 is CASSYSTEKRGGLGDTQYF. CDR3 DNA: TGTGCCAGCAGTTACTCGACCGAAAAGCGGGGGGGCCTTGGAGATACGCAGTATTTT.

This clonotype was observed a handful of times. The chain recombines TRBV10-3 with TRBJ2-7, with 12 bases lining up with TRBD2. J gave up 0 bases and V 10 bases, and 4 bases lay outside the gene matches. The CDR3 loop spans 14 amino acids. Germline lookup yields CDR1 ENHRY and CDR2 SYGVKD. The CDR3 DNA is TGTGCCACGACGACTAGCGGGGGCTCCTACGAGCAGTACTTC. Encoded protein: CATTTSGGSYEQYF.

The V call is TRBV10-3, the J call TRBJ2-5; TRBD1 agrees at 7 bases. CDR3 size: 14 residues. V trimming: 4 bases; J trimming: 1 base; junction bases outside the gene matches: 3. Germline V gene data show CDR1 as ENHRY and CDR2 as SYGVKD. The chain's CDR3 is CAISVRTGQETQYF. In DNA form, the CDR3 reads TGTGCCATCAGTGTACGGACAGGCCAAGAGACCCAGTACTTC.

This clonotype was observed a few times. This chain uses TRBV7-2 with TRBJ2-1, with 9 bases fitting TRBD2. The trim removed 5 bases at V and 2 bases at J, leaving 4 bases unmatched. Germline V gene data show CDR1 as SGHTA and CDR2 as FQGNSA. The CDR3 spans 15 residues. The CDR3 DNA is TGTGCCAGCAGCATCTCTAGCGGGGCCTACAATGAGCAGTTCTTC. Protein sequence: CASSISSGAYNEQFF.

Only a few counts were recorded for this clonotype. The V gene is TRBV5-1, the J gene TRBJ2-7; D is possibly TRBD1 (5 bases). The CDR3 consists of 14 residues. V was clipped by 0 bases and J by 5 bases, with 12 bases between them. CDR1 and CDR2 from the germline V gene are SGHRS and YFSETQ. The CDR3 here is CASSLGSQVHEQYF. The CDR3 nucleotides read TGCGCCAGCAGCTTGGGGTCACAGGTTCACGAGCAGTACTTC.